This T cell receptor (beta chain) originates from a study of T cells in Graves' hyperthyroidism and ophthalmopathy. This clonotype was detected ten times or more. V lost 4 bases and J lost 6, with 10 bases in between. Germline V gene lookup returns CDR1 MNHNS and CDR2 SASEGT. The CDR3 consists of 13 residues. The source material, RNA transcripts, was used to amplify TCR beta CDR3 regions. Researchers ran a first-round RT-PCR on the TCR CDR3 using the HTBI primer set. TCRdb called the multiplex PCR reads again in MiXCR, with one record for every CDR3 protein. Of 90,000 to 120,000 distinct CDR3 sequences listed, 16% are singletons.

The gene calls are TRBV6-1 and TRBJ2-1; D gene uncertain. The origin of this receptor is a woman aged 45-60 years with Graves' hyperthyroidism. The sample comprised blood. The CDR3 spells CASSAFPGNEQFF. Written as DNA, the CDR3 is TGTGCCAGCAGTGCCTTCCCCGGCAATGAGCAGTTCTTC.